This is a list of T cell receptor beta chains from one sample in a study of tumor-infiltrating lymphocytes in primary liver carcinoma. Each CDR3 protein gets one entry after TCRdb re-called the multiplex PCR reads with MiXCR. The data contain 90,000 to 100,000 distinct CDR3 sequences, about 70% of them seen just once; the ten biggest clones take up around 9.5%. What was sequenced was liver tumor tissue from sampling region 5. Receptor source: an older woman with primary liver carcinoma and hepatitis B virus infection. Each CDR3 is given with its conserved first and last residue. Each record gives: V gene, clone size, D gene, J gene, CDR3 DNA, CDR3 protein. A D gene is named only where the DNA matches it firmly. A clone size is listed for some rows: how often the clone was seen (once, few, many), or a class if it is expanded.

V gene: TRBV6-6
clone size: once
D gene: .
J gene: TRBJ2-1
CDR3 DNA: TGTGCCAGCAGTTACTCGGGTGCAGAGAAGCTCTTC
CDR3 protein: CASSYSGAEKLF

V gene: TRBV25-1
clone size: many
D gene: .
J gene: TRBJ2-7
CDR3 DNA: TGTGCCAGCAGCTCCAGCTCCTACGAGCAGTACTTC
CDR3 protein: CASSSSSYEQYF

V gene: TRBV4-1
clone size: many
D gene: .
J gene: TRBJ1-2
CDR3 DNA: TGCGCCAGCAGCCACACCGGGACACGGAACTATGGCTACACCTTC
CDR3 protein: CASSHTGTRNYGYTF

V gene: TRBV28
clone size: few
D gene: TRBD2
J gene: TRBJ2-1
CDR3 DNA: TGTGCCAGCAGTTCACGGGGACTAGCGGGAGGAGGGTCCTACAATGAGCAGTTCTTC
CDR3 protein: CASSSRGLAGGGSYNEQFF

V gene: TRBV30
clone size: .
D gene: .
J gene: TRBJ1-2
CDR3 DNA: TGTGCCTGGAGTGTACAATGGGGTCGCTACACCTTC
CDR3 protein: CAWSVQWGRYTF

V gene: TRBV4-2
clone size: .
D gene: TRBD1
J gene: TRBJ2-5
CDR3 DNA: TGTGCCAGCAGCCAAGACCCTAGACAGGGGGAGACCCAGTACTTC
CDR3 protein: CASSQDPRQGETQYF

V gene: TRBV6-1
clone size: .
D gene: .
J gene: TRBJ2-1
CDR3 DNA: TGTGCCAGCAGTCATGGGCTGAGGCAAGACTACAATGAGCAGTTATTC
CDR3 protein: CASSHGLRQDYNEQLF

V gene: TRBV30
clone size: few
D gene: TRBD1
J gene: TRBJ1-2
CDR3 DNA: TGTGCCCGGTTCGCTTTTTCCTCGGGACAGCGTAACTATGGCTACACCTTC
CDR3 protein: CARFAFSSGQRNYGYTF

V gene: TRBV11-2
clone size: .
D gene: .
J gene: TRBJ1-2
CDR3 DNA: TGTGCCAGCGGCGTAGAGCCTACTGACTATGGCTACACCTTC
CDR3 protein: CASGVEPTDYGYTF

V gene: TRBV5-6
clone size: many
D gene: TRBD2
J gene: TRBJ2-6
CDR3 DNA: TGTGCCAGCAGCTCTACACCGGGACTAGGAAAAACCTCTGGGGCCAACGTCCTGACTTTC
CDR3 protein: CASSSTPGLGKTSGANVLTF

V gene: TRBV30
clone size: few
D gene: .
J gene: TRBJ2-5
CDR3 DNA: TGTGCCTGGAGTGTAGTCGGGACTGCGGGTTGGACCCAGTACTTC
CDR3 protein: CAWSVVGTAGWTQYF

V gene: TRBV12-3/TRBV12-4
clone size: once
D gene: .
J gene: TRBJ2-3
CDR3 DNA: TGTGCCAGCAGTTCAGGGGCAGGCACAGATACGCAATATTTT
CDR3 protein: CASSSGAGTDTQYF

V gene: TRBV11-2
clone size: .
D gene: .
J gene: TRBJ2-3
CDR3 DNA: TGTGTCAGCAGCTTAGCAATGGGGAGAAGGAACACGGATACGCAGTATTTT
CDR3 protein: CVSSLAMGRRNTDTQYF

V gene: TRBV20-1
clone size: .
D gene: TRBD1
J gene: TRBJ1-1
CDR3 DNA: TGCAGTGCTAGAAGGGACAGGGGGCTTACTGAAGCTTTCTTT
CDR3 protein: CSARRDRGLTEAFF

V gene: TRBV4-2
clone size: .
D gene: TRBD2
J gene: TRBJ2-7
CDR3 DNA: TGTGCCAGCAGCCGGGCTAGCGGGGGAGAACAGTACTTC
CDR3 protein: CASSRASGGEQYF

V gene: TRBV21-1
clone size: .
D gene: .
J gene: TRBJ1-5
CDR3 DNA: TGTGCCAGCAGCAAAGCCATGGACAGGGATGTTGTGGCCAATCAGCCCCAGCATTTT
CDR3 protein: CASSKAMDRDVVANQPQHF

V gene: TRBV28
clone size: many
D gene: TRBD1
J gene: TRBJ1-5
CDR3 DNA: TGTGCCAGCAGTCCTCTGGCAGGGGGACAGCCCCAGCATTTT
CDR3 protein: CASSPLAGGQPQHF

V gene: TRBV11-2
clone size: many
D gene: TRBD2
J gene: TRBJ2-7
CDR3 DNA: TGTGCCGGCAGCCACGGGACTACCTCCTACGAGCAGTACTTC
CDR3 protein: CAGSHGTTSYEQYF